A single sample gave rise to the 12 T cell receptor beta chains below, sequenced in a study of early T cells in non-severe SARS-CoV-2 infection. Each CDR3 protein is one row after TCRdb ran MiXCR on the 5' RACE reads. There are tens of thousands of distinct CDR3 sequences in the sample; more than 8% occur only once, and around a sixth lies in the top ten. The sample was whole blood, taken at baseline. The receptor source for this set is an adult who was a healthcare worker with PCR-confirmed SARS-CoV-2 infection or an uninfected control (not recorded which).

The chain carries TRBV4-2 and TRBJ2-7, with TRBD1 matching 11 bases. Per the germline V gene, CDR1 is LGHNA and CDR2 is YNFKEQ. The ends lost 1 base at V and 5 bases at J; junction bases unmatched: 1. CDR3 length equals 14 residues. CDR3 nucleotide sequence: TGTGCCAGCAGCCAAGCGGGACAGGGGGACGAGCAGTACTTC. Translation gives CASSQAGQGDEQYF.

The V gene is TRBV20-1, the J gene TRBJ2-7; 9 positions match TRBD1. With V trimmed by 2 bases and J by 9 bases, 14 bases remained unmatched. CDR1 is DFQATT and CDR2 is SNEGSKA in the germline V gene (reference sequence). The CDR3 spans 15 residues. The CDR3 is CSARFGTGSSFGQYF. The CDR3 DNA reads as TGCAGTGCTAGATTCGGGACAGGGAGTAGTTTCGGGCAGTACTTC.

This clonotype was counted between two and nine times. The rearrangement links TRBV20-1 to TRBJ2-7; D is undetermined. The CDR3 is 11 residues long. CDR1 DFQATT and CDR2 SNEGSKA come from the germline V gene (reference sequence). Trimming took 2 bases from V and 4 from J, leaving 6 bases between them. CDR3 sequence: CSARLIYEQYF. The DNA for the CDR3 is TGCAGTGCTAGACTTATATACGAGCAGTACTTC.

This clonotype has a count of ten or more. The chain is built from TRBV20-1 and TRBJ2-1; a possible D gene is TRBD2 (6 bases). Germline V gene data show CDR1 as DFQATT and CDR2 as SNEGSKA (reference sequence). V lost 1 base to trimming and J lost 15 bases, with 16 bases between them. The CDR3 is made up of 12 amino acids. CDR3 nucleotide sequence: TGCAGTGCTAGAGGGCAGGAGGAGGGTCGGTTCTTC. Translation gives CSARGQEEGRFF.

Ten or more counts support this clonotype. The genes are TRBV6-5 and TRBJ2-7; perhaps TRBD1 as D (6 bases). Trimming removed 6 bases from V and 1 base from J, with 16 bases in between. Germline values: CDR1 MNHEY, CDR2 SVGAGI. The CDR3 is 15 residues long. CDR3 region: CASRDQGQKSYEQYF. DNA for the CDR3: TGTGCCAGCAGAGACCAGGGACAAAAGTCCTACGAGCAGTACTTC.

This clonotype was counted only a few times. The rearrangement links TRBV28 to TRBJ2-7; TRBD2 aligns across 11 bases. This CDR3 is built from 16 residues. Trimming cost V 5 bases and J 4 bases; bases outside gene matches: 10. Germline V CDR1 and CDR2: MDHEN, SYDVKM. The CDR3 nucleotides read TGTGCCAGCAGTACAACAGGGCTAGCGGGAGGATACGAGCAGTACTTC. Its protein product is CASSTTGLAGGYEQYF.

The sample holds a few counts of this clonotype. V is TRBV6-2 or TRBV6-3 and J is TRBJ2-7, with 9 bases fitting TRBD1. The CDR3 contains 15 residues. Per germline, CDR1 MNHEY and CDR2 SVGEGT. J gave up 3 bases and V 5 bases, and 8 bases lay outside the gene matches. CDR3 in DNA: TGTGCCAGCAGTCCCCGGGACAGGGAATTCTACGAGCAGTACTTC. Its protein product is CASSPRDREFYEQYF.

Many counts were recorded for this clonotype. The chain uses TRBV13 and TRBJ2-3; D uncertain. Germline V gene sequence: CDR1 PRHDT, CDR2 FYEKMQ (reference sequence). V was clipped by 5 bases and J by 0 bases, with 12 bases between them. The CDR3 totals 15 residues. The CDR3 DNA sequence: TGTGCCAGCAGCCCTTCCGGAGTAAGCACAGATACGCAGTATTTT. Protein sequence: CASSPSGVSTDTQYF.

This clonotype has at least ten counts. The rearrangement links TRBV5-1 to TRBJ2-7; D not resolved. CDR3 size: 15 residues. With 2 bases removed from V and 7 bases from J, the gap between germline ends came to 19 bases. The germline CDR1 and CDR2 sequences are SGHRS and YFSETQ. For the CDR3, the DNA is TGCGCCAGCAGCTTCGGCAGGCCGACACCCCTGGAGCAGTACTTC. Residues: CASSFGRPTPLEQYF.

This clonotype was recorded many times. V and J are TRBV6-2 or TRBV6-3 and TRBJ1-1; D may be TRBD1 (6 bases). CDR3 length: 11 residues. Germline V gene sequence: CDR1 MNHEY, CDR2 SVGEGT. V shed 5 bases and J shed 8 bases, with 9 bases lying between them. The CDR3, as DNA: TGTGCCAGCAGTACAGGGTCCGAAGCTTTCTTT. The encoded protein is CASSTGSEAFF.

This clonotype appeared a few times. The chain couples TRBV5-1 to TRBJ2-2, with a possible D match to TRBD2 (6 bases). Germline assignment: CDR1 SGHRS and CDR2 YFSETQ. V lost 4 bases to trimming and J lost 1 base, with 14 bases between them. The CDR3 contains 16 residues. The CDR3 loop reads CASSSVLSGNTGELFF. CDR3 coding DNA: TGCGCCAGCAGCAGTGTACTTAGCGGGAACACCGGGGAGCTGTTTTTT.

This clonotype showed up many times. J is TRBJ2-1 and V is TRBV20-1; D gene uncertain. Looked up from germline, CDR1 is DFQATT and CDR2 is SNEGSKA (reference sequence). Trimming stripped 2 bases from V and 3 bases from J, with 11 bases between. The CDR3 extends over 14 amino acids. CDR3 region: CSARPWNDYNEQFF. The CDR3, as DNA: TGCAGTGCTAGACCTTGGAACGACTACAATGAGCAGTTCTTC.